The clone carrying this TCR beta chain occurred a few times. Antigen specificity is unknown. TCR alpha and TCR beta cDNA libraries carrying sample barcodes and UMIs were produced by 5'RACE using constant-segment primers. TCRdb ran MiXCR on the 5' RACE reads and lists one entry per CDR3 protein. The data show over 350,000 distinct CDR3 sequences, with 20% to 25% seen just once and 8.8% held by the top ten. This CDR3 region has 14 residues. V gave up 5 bases and J gave up 7 bases, with 15 bases separating them. Germline V gene data show CDR1 as SGHTA and CDR2 as FQGTGA. The sample belongs to a study of T-cell memory formation after mild COVID-19. Study conclusions and caveats: Clones which contracted sat mainly in CM and EM if CD4+, and in EMRA if CD8+.

The rearrangement uses TRBV7-3 and TRBJ2-1; perhaps D is TRBD1 or TRBD2 (5 bases each). Sequencing input: PBMCs or a T cell subset sorted from them (not recorded which). The receptor comes from an adult woman who had mild COVID-19 (a few samples of this study predate the infection). Cell type and time point are not known. Written as DNA, the CDR3 is TGTGCCAGCAGCCGACGGGGACCTGAGAATGAGCAGTTCTTC. Translating gives CASSRRGPENEQFF.